The entry below describes one T cell receptor (beta chain). The antigen is undetermined. Libraries were prepared by immunoSEQ multiplex PCR; TCRdb keeps only in-frame clonotypes and omits some of them. The sample lists about 120,000 clones; approximately 90% were seen once. This record comes from a study of cytomegalovirus exposure and HLA in healthy donors. Study results and caveats: A subsequent analysis found that TCR clusters from the first cohort also tended to co-occur in the approximately 130 validation repertoires, with approximately 95% of cluster scores above 0.

This CDR3 is built from 14 residues. Germline V CDR1 and CDR2: LNHDA, SQIVND (reference sequence). The V end was cut by 7 bases, the J end by 4 bases, with 16 bases between. Sequencing input: PBMCs. The sequence was collected from a woman aged 18 to 35 in good health and CMV-seropositive. The rearrangement joins TRBV19 to TRBJ1-2; possible D gene TRBD1, 5 bases. The CDR3 nucleotides are TGTGCCAGTACCCAAAAGGCGGACACCTATGGCTACACCTTC. Its translation is CASTQKADTYGYTF.